These 14 T cell receptor beta chains were sequenced from one sample in a study of T-cell memory formation after mild COVID-19 (dated by TCRdb to about 2021). The method behind the library was 5' RACE. The sample was run on an Illumina NovaSeq 6000. In TCRdb, the public reads were trimmed at Q25 with fastp and aligned with MiXCR, with productive beta chains retained. CDR3 protein sequences are deduplicated, and each keeps its most common genes and DNA. For this sample the table gives around 130,000 distinct CDR3 sequences, of which about 6% were detected only once. The leading ten clones occupy 2% to 2.5% of the sample. What was sequenced was PBMCs or a T cell subset sorted from them (not recorded which). These receptors all stem from an adult woman who had mild COVID-19 (a few samples of this study predate the infection). The sample titles of this study are shuffled in the database, so cell type and time point are left out; the donor was told from shared clones.

This clonotype came up a few times. This sequence joins TRBV7-2 and TRBJ2-5, with D possibly matching TRBD1 (5 bases). CDR3 length: 15 residues. The germline V gene has CDR1 SGHTA and CDR2 FQGNSA. Deletions cut 1 base from V and 1 base from J, with 10 bases between. CDR3 bases: TGTGCCAGCAGCTTAGTAGGGGCGAGCCAAGAGACCCAGTACTTC. The encoded protein is CASSLVGASQETQYF.

This sequence joins TRBV28 and TRBJ1-2; D remains unclear. Germline V CDR1 and CDR2: MDHEN, SYDVKM. Trimming took 8 bases from V and 0 from J, leaving 7 bases between them. The CDR3 is 12 residues long. Here the CDR3 reads CASGISNYGYTF. The CDR3 nucleotides are TGTGCCAGCGGGATTTCTAACTATGGCTACACCTTC.

Ten or more counts support this clonotype. V gene TRBV7-2 combines with J gene TRBJ2-1; the D is unclear. The V gene lost 2 bases and the J gene lost 5 bases, with 13 bases spanning the gap. Germline assignment: CDR1 SGHTA and CDR2 FQGNSA. This CDR3 region has 15 residues. The CDR3 sequence: CASSLRRTENNEQFF. CDR3 nucleotides: TGTGCCAGCAGCTTAAGACGGACCGAGAACAATGAGCAGTTCTTC.

The chain combines TRBV5-1 with TRBJ2-7, with TRBD1 identical over 8 bases. Germline V gene data show CDR1 as SGHRS and CDR2 as YFSETQ. V was clipped by 4 bases and J by 4 bases; unmatched bases: 10. This CDR3 spans 15 amino acids. CDR3 nucleotide sequence: TGCGCCAGCAGCATTGAACAGGGGGGAACATACGAGCAGTACTTC. It yields the protein CASSIEQGGTYEQYF.

This clonotype has a handful of counts. V is TRBV30 and J is TRBJ2-1; TRBD2 agrees at 8 bases. Germline V gives CDR1 GTSNPN, CDR2 SVGIG (reference sequence). The CDR3 has 16 residues. Trimming at V came to 2 bases and at J to 3 bases, leaving 9 bases not matched to a gene. This CDR3 is CAWSHPREGYYNEQFF. In DNA, the CDR3 is TGTGCCTGGAGTCACCCCCGGGAGGGGTACTACAATGAGCAGTTCTTC.

This clonotype was observed at least ten times. V gene TRBV18 combines with J gene TRBJ2-2; 8 bases map to TRBD1. Germline V gene lookup returns CDR1 KGHSH and CDR2 LQKENI. The V and J ends lost 1 base and 2 bases, in that order; junction bases with no gene match: 9. CDR3 length: 18 amino acids. CDR3 loop: CASSPLMATGANTGELFF. DNA for the CDR3: TGTGCCAGCTCACCACTAATGGCGACAGGGGCTAACACCGGGGAGCTGTTTTTT.

This sequence joins TRBV27 and TRBJ2-7; D is ambiguous. Germline CDR1 and CDR2: MNHEY and SMNVEV (reference sequence). This CDR3 has 15 amino acids. Trimming cost V 0 bases and J 3 bases, with 12 bases left between them. In nucleotides, the CDR3 is TGTGCCAGCAGTTTATCTTACCGTTCGGACTACGAGCAGTACTTC. The encoded protein is CASSLSYRSDYEQYF.

This clonotype was seen only a few times. The chain employs TRBV24-1 and TRBJ1-3; no firm D call. The V end lost 3 bases, the J end lost 4 bases, and 6 bases lay between the germline ends. The CDR3 covers 13 residues. Germline CDR1 KGHDR, CDR2 SFDVKD. The CDR3 nucleotides read TGTGCCACCAGTGATAAGGCCGGAAACACCATATATTTT. Translation gives CATSDKAGNTIYF.

This clonotype was detected many times. This chain links TRBV11-2 with TRBJ2-1; 7 bases align to TRBD1. V shed 4 bases, J shed 3 bases, and the junction held 15 bases outside the gene matches. Germline V lookup: CDR1 SGHAT, CDR2 FQNNGV. CDR3 length: 18 residues. The CDR3: CASSSLLGQPGSYNEQFF. In nucleotides, the CDR3 is TGTGCCAGCAGCTCCCTCCTGGGACAGCCAGGGAGCTACAATGAGCAGTTCTTC.

In this sample, this clonotype turned up many times. The chain uses TRBV6-5 and TRBJ1-6; D is unclear. Deletions cut 6 bases from V and 14 bases from J, with 14 bases between. This CDR3 has 12 amino acids. Germline CDR1 reads MNHEY; CDR2 reads SVGAGI. The CDR3 sequence is CASSPLRKALHF. The CDR3 DNA sequence: TGTGCCAGCAGCCCCTTGAGGAAGGCCCTCCACTTT.

There are a few counts of this clonotype. The chain has TRBV7-2 and TRBJ2-3; D not resolved. The CDR3 spans 10 residues. Trimming took off 5 bases at V and 10 bases at J, with 7 bases between the two ends. Germline CDR1 and CDR2: SGHTA and FQGNSA. Written as DNA, the CDR3 is TGTGCCAGCAGCCCCCTTCCGCAGTATTTT. Translated: CASSPLPQYF.

This clonotype was seen many times. The CDR3 bases are TGCGCCAGCAGCGATACAGGGGGTAGCACTGAAGCTTTCTTT. This encodes CASSDTGGSTEAFF. This chain uses TRBV5-1 with TRBJ1-1; 8 bases map to TRBD1. With V trimmed by 4 bases and J by 4 bases, 6 bases remained unmatched. The CDR3 length is 14 residues. Germline loops: CDR1 SGHRS, CDR2 YFSETQ.

The chain combines TRBV12-5 with TRBJ2-5, with D unclear. The V end was cut by 1 base, the J end by 5 bases, with 8 bases between. Germline loops: CDR1 LGHNT, CDR2 FRNRAP. The CDR3 totals 13 residues. Here the CDR3 reads CASGLDAGETQYF. Here the CDR3 DNA reads TGTGCTAGTGGTTTGGACGCCGGGGAGACCCAGTACTTC.

The chain combines TRBV20-1 with TRBJ2-5, with D possibly matching TRBD2 (6 bases). CDR1 and CDR2 from the germline V gene are DFQATT and SNEGSKA (reference sequence). Trimming stripped 6 bases from V and 5 bases from J, with 19 bases between. The CDR3 consists of 14 residues. CDR3 coding DNA: TGCAGTGCCAGCCCGCCAATACTAGCCGAGACCCAGTACTTC. Its translation: CSASPPILAETQYF.